The clone carrying this T cell receptor (beta chain) was observed at least ten times. This sample is drawn from a study of human T cells and chemical hapten exposure. V gave up 3 bases and J gave up 0 bases, with 14 bases separating them. There are 16 residues in the CDR3. From germline, CDR1 is MGHRA and CDR2 YSYEKL. Unique molecular identifiers were linked by the library to individual cDNA molecules. TCRdb called the RACE reads again in MiXCR, with one record for every CDR3 protein. Seen here are 45,000 to 60,000 distinct CDR3 sequences, about 9.6% observed once, and the top ten hold about 14%. The time point is: patch test 1, 2 weeks after DPC sensitization. Specified treatment: therapeutic diphenylcyclopropenone sensitization with weekly scalp DPC.

The specimen comprised whole blood, sampled in connection with sensitization to the hapten diphenylcyclopropenone (DPC). The chain carries TRBV4-1 and TRBJ1-1, with D perhaps matching TRBD1 (5 bases). This TCR was sampled from a middle-aged woman with alopecia areata. Some clones in this sample may be carry-over from other donors' samples. The CDR3 sequence: CASSQGPYGVNTEAFF. The CDR3 DNA sequence: TGCGCCAGCAGCCAGGGACCTTACGGGGTGAACACTGAAGCTTTCTTT.